This TCR beta chain was profiled in a study of cytomegalovirus exposure and HLA in healthy donors. Trimming removed 1 base from V and 7 bases from J, with 13 bases in between. CDR1 and CDR2 from the germline V gene are LNHDA and SQIVND (reference sequence). The CDR3 has 14 amino acids. PCR employed 60 Vbeta and 13 Jbeta primers. The protocol was immunoSEQ multiplex PCR, while the TCRdb copy is restricted to in-frame clones and leaves out a portion. Of some 150,000 clones in the sample, approximately 80% were seen once. Sequenced material: PBMCs. The J gene is TRBJ1-2, the V gene TRBV19, with D hard to call. This receptor was obtained from a woman between 18 and 30 years old in good health and CMV-seronegative. CDR3 in amino acids: CASSIVESIFGYTF. The DNA for the CDR3 is TGTGCCAGTAGTATAGTTGAGTCTATTTTTGGCTACACCTTC.